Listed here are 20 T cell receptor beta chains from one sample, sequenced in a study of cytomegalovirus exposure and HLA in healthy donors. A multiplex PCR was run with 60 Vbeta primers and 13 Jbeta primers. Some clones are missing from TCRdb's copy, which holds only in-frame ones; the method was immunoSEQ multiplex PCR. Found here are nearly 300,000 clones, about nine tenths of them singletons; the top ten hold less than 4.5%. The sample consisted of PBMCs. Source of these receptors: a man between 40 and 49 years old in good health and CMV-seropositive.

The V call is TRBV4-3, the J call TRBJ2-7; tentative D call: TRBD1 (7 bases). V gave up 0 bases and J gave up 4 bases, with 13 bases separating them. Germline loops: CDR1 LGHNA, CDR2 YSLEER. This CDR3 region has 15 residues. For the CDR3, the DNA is TGCGCCAGCAGCCAAGATCAGGGGGGACGTTACGAGCAGTACTTC. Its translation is CASSQDQGGRYEQYF.

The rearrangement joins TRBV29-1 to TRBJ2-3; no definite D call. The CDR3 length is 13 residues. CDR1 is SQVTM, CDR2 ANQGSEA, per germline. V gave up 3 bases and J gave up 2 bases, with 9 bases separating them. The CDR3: CSVDRVSTDTQYF. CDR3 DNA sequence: TGCAGCGTTGACCGGGTTTCCACAGATACGCAGTATTTT.

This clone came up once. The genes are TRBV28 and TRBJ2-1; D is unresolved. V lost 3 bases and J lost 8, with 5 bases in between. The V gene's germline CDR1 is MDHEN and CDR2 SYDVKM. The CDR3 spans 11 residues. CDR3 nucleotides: TGTGCCAGCAGTTTCTCTTATGAGCAGTTCTTC. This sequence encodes CASSFSYEQFF. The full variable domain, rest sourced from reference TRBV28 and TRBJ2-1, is DVKVTQSSRYLVKRTGEKVFLECVQDMDHENMFWYRQDPGLGLRLIYFSYDVKMKEKGDIPEGYSVSREKKERFSLILESASTNQTSMYLCASSFSYEQFFGPGTRLTVL.

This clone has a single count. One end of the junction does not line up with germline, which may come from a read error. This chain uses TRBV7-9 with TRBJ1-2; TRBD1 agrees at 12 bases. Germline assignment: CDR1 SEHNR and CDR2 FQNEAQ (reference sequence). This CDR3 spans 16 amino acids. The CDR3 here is CSSSLGQGALNYGYTF. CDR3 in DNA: TGTTCCAGCAGCCTGGGACAGGGGGCCCTTAACTATGGCTACACCTTC.

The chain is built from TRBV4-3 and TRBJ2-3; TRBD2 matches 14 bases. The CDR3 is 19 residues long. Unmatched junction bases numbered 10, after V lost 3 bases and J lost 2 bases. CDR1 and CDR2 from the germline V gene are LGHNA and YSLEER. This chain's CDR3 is CASSHSGTSGSGVTDTQYF. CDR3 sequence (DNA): TGCGCCAGCAGCCACTCCGGGACTAGCGGGAGCGGAGTCACAGATACGCAGTATTTT.

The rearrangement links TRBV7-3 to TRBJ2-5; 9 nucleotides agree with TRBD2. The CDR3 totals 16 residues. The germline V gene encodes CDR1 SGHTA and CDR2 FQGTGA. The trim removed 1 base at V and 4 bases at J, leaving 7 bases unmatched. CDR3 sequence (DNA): TGTGCCAGCAGCTTAAGCGGCGGGAGGGCCACAGAGACCCAGTACTTC. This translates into CASSLSGGRATETQYF. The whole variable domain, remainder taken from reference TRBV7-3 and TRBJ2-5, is GAGVSQTPSNKVTEKGKYVELRCDPISGHTALYWYRQSLGQGPEFLIYFQGTGAADDSGLPNDRFFAVRPEGSVSTLKIQRTERGDSAVYLCASSLSGGRATETQYFGPGTRLLVL.

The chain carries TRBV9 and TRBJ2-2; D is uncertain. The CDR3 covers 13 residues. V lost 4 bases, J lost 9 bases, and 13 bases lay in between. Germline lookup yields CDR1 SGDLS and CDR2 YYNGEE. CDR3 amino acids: CASSPHDERELFF. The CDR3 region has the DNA TGTGCCAGCAGCCCCCACGATGAGCGGGAGCTGTTTTTT.

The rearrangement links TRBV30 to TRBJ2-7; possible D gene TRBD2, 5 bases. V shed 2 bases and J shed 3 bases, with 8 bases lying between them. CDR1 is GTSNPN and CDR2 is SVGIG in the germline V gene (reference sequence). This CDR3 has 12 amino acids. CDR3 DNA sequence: TGTGCCTGGAGTCACACTAGCTACGAGCAGTACTTC. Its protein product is CAWSHTSYEQYF.

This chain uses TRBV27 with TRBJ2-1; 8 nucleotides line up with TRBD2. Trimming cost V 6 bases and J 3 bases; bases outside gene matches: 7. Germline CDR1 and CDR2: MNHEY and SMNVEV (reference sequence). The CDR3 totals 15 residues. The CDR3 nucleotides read TGTGCCAGCAGACTTAGCGGGGACCGCTACAATGAGCAGTTCTTC. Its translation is CASRLSGDRYNEQFF.

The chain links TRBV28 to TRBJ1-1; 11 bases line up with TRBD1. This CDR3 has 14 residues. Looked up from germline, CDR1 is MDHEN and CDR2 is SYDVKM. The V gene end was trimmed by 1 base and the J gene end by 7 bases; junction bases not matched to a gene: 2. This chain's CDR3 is CASSLLGTGGEAFF. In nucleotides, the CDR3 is TGTGCCAGCAGTTTATTGGGGACAGGGGGTGAAGCTTTCTTT.

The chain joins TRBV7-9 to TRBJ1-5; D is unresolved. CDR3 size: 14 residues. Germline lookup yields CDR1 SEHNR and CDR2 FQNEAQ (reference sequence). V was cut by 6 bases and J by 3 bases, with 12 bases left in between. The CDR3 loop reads CASSPRDYNQPQHF. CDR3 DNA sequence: TGTGCCAGCAGTCCTCGGGATTACAATCAGCCCCAGCATTTT.

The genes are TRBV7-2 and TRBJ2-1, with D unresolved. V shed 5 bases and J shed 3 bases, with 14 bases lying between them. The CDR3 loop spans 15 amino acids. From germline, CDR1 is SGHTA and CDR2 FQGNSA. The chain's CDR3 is CASSARRGNYNEQFF. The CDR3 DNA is TGTGCCAGCAGCGCCCGCCGAGGAAACTACAATGAGCAGTTCTTC.

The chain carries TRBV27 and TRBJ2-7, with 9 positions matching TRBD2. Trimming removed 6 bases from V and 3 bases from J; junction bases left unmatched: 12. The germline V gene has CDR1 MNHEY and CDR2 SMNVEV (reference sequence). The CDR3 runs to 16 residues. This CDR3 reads CASSQPSGRIVYEQYF. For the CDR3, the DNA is TGTGCCAGCAGCCAACCAAGCGGGAGGATAGTCTACGAGCAGTACTTC.

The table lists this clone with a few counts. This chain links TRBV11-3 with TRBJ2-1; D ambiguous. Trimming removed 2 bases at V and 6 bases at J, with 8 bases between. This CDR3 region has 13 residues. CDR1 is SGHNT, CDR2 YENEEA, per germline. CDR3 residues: CASSLQAGNEQFF. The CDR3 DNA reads TGTGCCAGCAGCTTACAAGCCGGCAATGAGCAGTTCTTC. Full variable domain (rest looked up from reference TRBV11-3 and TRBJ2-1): EAGVVQSPRYKIIEKKQPVAFWCNPISGHNTLYWYLQNLGQGPELLIRYENEEAVDDSQLPKDRFSAERLKGVDSTLKIQPAELGDSAVYLCASSLQAGNEQFFGPGTRLTVL.

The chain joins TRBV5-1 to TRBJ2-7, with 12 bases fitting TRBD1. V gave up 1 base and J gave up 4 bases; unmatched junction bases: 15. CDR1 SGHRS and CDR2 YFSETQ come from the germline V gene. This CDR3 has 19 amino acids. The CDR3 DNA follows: TGCGCCAGCAGCTTGTTCCTTCAGGGACAGGGGGCCCGGGTGTACGAGCAGTACTTC. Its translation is CASSLFLQGQGARVYEQYF.

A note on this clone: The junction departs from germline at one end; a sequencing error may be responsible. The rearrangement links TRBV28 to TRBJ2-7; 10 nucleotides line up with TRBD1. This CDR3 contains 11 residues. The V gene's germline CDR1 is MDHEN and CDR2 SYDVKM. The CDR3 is CASSDSGQGNF. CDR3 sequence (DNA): TGTGCCAGCAGTGATTCGGGACAGGGGAACTTC.

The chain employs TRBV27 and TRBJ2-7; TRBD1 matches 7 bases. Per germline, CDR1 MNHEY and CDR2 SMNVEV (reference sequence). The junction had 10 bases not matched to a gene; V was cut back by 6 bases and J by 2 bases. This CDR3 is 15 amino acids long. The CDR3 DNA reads TGTGCCAGCAGCCCGGACAGGCATTCCCCCTACGAGCAGTACTTC. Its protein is CASSPDRHSPYEQYF.

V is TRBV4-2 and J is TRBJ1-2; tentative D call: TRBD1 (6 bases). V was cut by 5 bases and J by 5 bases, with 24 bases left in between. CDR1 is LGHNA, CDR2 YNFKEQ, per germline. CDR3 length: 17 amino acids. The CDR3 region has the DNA TGTGCCAGCAGCGCAAGGGGGATGGTCGGTCTCTTATATGGCTACACCTTC. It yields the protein CASSARGMVGLLYGYTF.

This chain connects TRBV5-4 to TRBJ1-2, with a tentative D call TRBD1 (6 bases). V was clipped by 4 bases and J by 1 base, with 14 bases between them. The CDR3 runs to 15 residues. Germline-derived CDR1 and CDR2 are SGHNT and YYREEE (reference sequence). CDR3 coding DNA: TGTGCCAGCAGCAGATCTGACAGGATTAACTATGGCTACACCTTC. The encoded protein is CASSRSDRINYGYTF.

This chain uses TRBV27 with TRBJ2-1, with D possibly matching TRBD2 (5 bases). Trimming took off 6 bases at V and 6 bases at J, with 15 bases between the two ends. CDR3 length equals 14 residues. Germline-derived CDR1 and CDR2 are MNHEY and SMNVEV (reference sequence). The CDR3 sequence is CASSSTLTSNEQFF. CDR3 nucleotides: TGTGCCAGCAGCTCTACCCTCACTAGCAATGAGCAGTTCTTC.